The source of this T cell receptor beta chain is a study of blood T cell repertoires in COVID-19. J gave up 3 bases and V 5 bases, and 4 bases lay outside the gene matches. The V gene's germline CDR1 is MNHEY and CDR2 SVGAGI. The length of the CDR3 is 14 residues. Method: immunoSEQ multiplex PCR; TCRdb's copy keeps in-frame clones and lacks some. The data contain over 120,000 clones, about 80% of them singletons. The genes are TRBV6-5 and TRBJ1-5, with 7 bases that match TRBD1. Sequenced sample: PBMCs or T cells enriched from blood (not recorded which). This TCR came from a woman between 50 and 59 years old who had recovered from COVID-19. The CDR3 bases are TGTGCCAGCAGTCCGACAGGGAACAATCAGCCCCAGCATTTT. Protein: CASSPTGNNQPQHF.